Listed below are T cell receptor beta chains from one sample, sequenced in a study of T cell repertoires in cytomegalovirus infection. TCRdb fed the reads into MiXCR, producing one record per CDR3 protein. The sample lists around 550,000 distinct CDR3 sequences; approximately 26% were seen once. The sample taken for sequencing was PBMCs. These receptors came from a human donor in good health (CMV status not recorded). Some clones in this sample may be carry-over from other donors' samples. Each CDR3 is given without its conserved first and last residue. D genes are given only for firm matches.

>TRBV10-3|-|TRBJ2-7
AISEFNRQSYEQY
>TRBV7-2|-|TRBJ1-4
ASSSYRAEKLF
>TRBV20-1|-|TRBJ2-1
SGVALFETYNEQF
>TRBV20-1|TRBD2|TRBJ2-1
SATTSGSVDEQF
>TRBV11-3|-|TRBJ1-1
ASKAQYMNTEAF
>TRBV11-3|TRBD2|TRBJ2-1
ASNALVQRGNNEQF
>TRBV28|-|TRBJ1-3
ASILSGSGNTIY
>TRBV7-2|-|TRBJ2-2
ASSFNVGTLDGELF
>TRBV7-2|-|TRBJ2-5
ASSPTPVKETQY
>TRBV7-9|TRBD2|TRBJ2-1
ASSLVGLREGKNEQF
>TRBV6-5|-|TRBJ2-7
ASSYSALGSLYEQY
>TRBV11-3|TRBD1|TRBJ2-2
ASSLDFGRGYTGELF
>TRBV14|-|TRBJ2-5
ASSQDTAETQY
>TRBV7-9|-|TRBJ1-1
ASSLKANTEAF
>TRBV30|-|TRBJ2-7
AWSAHNYEQY
>TRBV6-1|TRBD2|TRBJ2-4
ASTPLAGEGGAKNIQY
>TRBV10-3|-|TRBJ1-2
AISELTGLIWGYT
>TRBV7-2|-|TRBJ2-1
ASSLKGVSPEQF